The TCR beta chain under discussion was sequenced for a study of T-cell memory formation after mild COVID-19. Study background: TCR clusters were largely donor specific. Overall study results and limits: Certain responding clones were present in pre-infection memory, suggesting participation of cross-reactive memory.

With regard to this clonotype: Antigen unknown.

TCRdb re-analysed the 5' RACE reads in MiXCR, keeping a single row per CDR3 protein. This table holds roughly 260,000 distinct CDR3 sequences, approximately 16% found once. The ends were cut back, 6 bases at V and 5 bases at J, with 11 bases in the middle. The germline gives CDR1 LNHDA, CDR2 SQIVND (reference sequence). The CDR3 is 13 amino acids. The chain carries TRBV19 and TRBJ1-5; unclear D gene. Sequenced: PBMCs or a T cell subset sorted from them (not recorded which). The sequence was collected from a man between 18 and 29 years old who had mild COVID-19 (a few samples of this study predate the infection). Cell type and time point are not known. CDR3 sequence reads: CASSPTKDQPQHF. CDR3 nucleotide sequence: TGTGCCAGTAGCCCGACGAAGGATCAGCCCCAGCATTTT.